This T cell receptor (beta chain) comes out of a study of control samples from healthy donors and cancer patients. Some clones are missing from TCRdb's copy, which holds only in-frame ones; the method was immunoSEQ multiplex PCR. The table includes about 80,000 clones, approximately 80% detected once. The germline V gene encodes CDR1 SGHTA and CDR2 FQGNSA. The junction had 7 bases not matched to a gene; V was cut back by 5 bases and J by 5 bases. This CDR3 is built from 16 residues. The rearrangement joins TRBV7-2 to TRBJ2-2, with 11 bases fitting TRBD2. This receptor was obtained from a man aged 55 to 70 with head and neck cancer. The specimen was PBMCs. The DNA for the CDR3 is TGTGCCAGCAGCCCCCGCACTAGCGGGGGAACCGGGGAGCTGTTTTTT. It is translated as CASSPRTSGGTGELFF.